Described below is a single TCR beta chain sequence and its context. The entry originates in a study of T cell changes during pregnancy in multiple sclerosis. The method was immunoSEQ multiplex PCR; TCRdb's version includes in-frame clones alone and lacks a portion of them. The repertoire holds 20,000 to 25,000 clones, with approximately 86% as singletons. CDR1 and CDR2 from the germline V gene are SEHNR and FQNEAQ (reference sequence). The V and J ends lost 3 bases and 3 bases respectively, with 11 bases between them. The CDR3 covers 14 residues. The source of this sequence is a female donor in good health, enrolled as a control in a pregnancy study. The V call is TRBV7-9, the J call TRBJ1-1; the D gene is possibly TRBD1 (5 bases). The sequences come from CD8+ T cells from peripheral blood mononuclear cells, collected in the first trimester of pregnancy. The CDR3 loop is CASSFSRVDTEAFF. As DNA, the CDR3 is TGTGCCAGCAGCTTTTCCAGGGTGGACACTGAAGCTTTCTTT. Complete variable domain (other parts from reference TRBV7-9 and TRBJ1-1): DTGVSQNPRHKITKRGQNVTFRCDPISEHNRLYWYRQTLGQGPEFLTYFQNEAQLEKSRLLSDRFSAERPKGSFSTLEIQRTEQGDSAMYLCASSFSRVDTEAFFGQGTRLTVV.